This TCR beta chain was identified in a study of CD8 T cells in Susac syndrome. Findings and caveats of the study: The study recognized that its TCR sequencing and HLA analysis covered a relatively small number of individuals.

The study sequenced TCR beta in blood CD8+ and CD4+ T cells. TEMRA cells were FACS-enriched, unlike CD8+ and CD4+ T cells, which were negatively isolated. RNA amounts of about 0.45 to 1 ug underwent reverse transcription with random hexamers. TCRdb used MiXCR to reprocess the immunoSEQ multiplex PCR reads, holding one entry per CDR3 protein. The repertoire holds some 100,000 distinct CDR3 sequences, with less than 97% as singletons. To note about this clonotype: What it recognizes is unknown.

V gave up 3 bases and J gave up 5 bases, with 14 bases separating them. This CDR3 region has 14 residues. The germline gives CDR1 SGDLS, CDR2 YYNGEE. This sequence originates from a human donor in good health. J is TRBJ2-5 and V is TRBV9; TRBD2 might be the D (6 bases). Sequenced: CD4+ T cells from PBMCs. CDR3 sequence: CASSAHIGGETQYF. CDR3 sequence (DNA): TGTGCCAGCAGCGCCCATATCGGAGGGGAGACCCAGTACTTC.